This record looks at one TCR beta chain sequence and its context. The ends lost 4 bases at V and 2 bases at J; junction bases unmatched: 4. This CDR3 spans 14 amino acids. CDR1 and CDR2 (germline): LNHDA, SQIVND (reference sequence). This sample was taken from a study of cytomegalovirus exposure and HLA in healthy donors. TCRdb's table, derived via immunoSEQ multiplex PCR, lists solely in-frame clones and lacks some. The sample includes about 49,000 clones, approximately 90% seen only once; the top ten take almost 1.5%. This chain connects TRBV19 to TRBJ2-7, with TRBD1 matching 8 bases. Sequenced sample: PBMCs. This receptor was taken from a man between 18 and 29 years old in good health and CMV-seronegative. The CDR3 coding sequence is TGTGCCAGTAGTAAACAGGGGGGTCCCTACGAGCAGTACTTC. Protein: CASSKQGGPYEQYF.